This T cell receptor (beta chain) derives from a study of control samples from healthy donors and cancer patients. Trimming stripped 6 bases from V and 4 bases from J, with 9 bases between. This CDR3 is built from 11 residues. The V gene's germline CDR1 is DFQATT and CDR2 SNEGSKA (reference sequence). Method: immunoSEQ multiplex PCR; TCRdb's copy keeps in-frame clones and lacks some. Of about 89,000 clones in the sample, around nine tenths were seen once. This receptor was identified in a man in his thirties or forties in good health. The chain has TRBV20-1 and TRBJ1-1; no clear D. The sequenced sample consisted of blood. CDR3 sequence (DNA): TGCAGTGCCACTTTGGGCACTGAAGCTTTCTTT. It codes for CSATLGTEAFF.